This T cell receptor (beta chain) originates from a study of shared clonotypes between healthy human individuals. The wider study: Each donor's CD4 naive and CD4 memory cells filled three plates apiece, CD8 naive two, and CD8 memory one. Study findings and constraints: Limited genetic and exposure-history diversity came from having few donors. The authors sampled blood alone, and tissue repertoires likely differ.

Some clones are missing from TCRdb's copy, which holds only in-frame ones; the method was immunoSEQ multiplex PCR. The sample contains roughly 2.5 million clones, about 92% of which appear only once. The split of CD4+ cells yielded CD45RA+ naive and CD45RA-negative memory subsets. Germline lookup yields CDR1 SGHNT and CDR2 YYREEE (reference sequence). The CDR3 runs to 14 residues. The V end lost 0 bases, the J end lost 5 bases, and 9 bases lay between the germline ends. Comment on this clone: Antigen unknown.

This sequence originates from a man aged 18 to 35 in good health. This chain links TRBV5-4 with TRBJ2-1, with a tentative D call TRBD2 (6 bases). The sample was naive CD4+ T cells sorted from blood. Subset indicated: CD45RA+ positively selected. The CDR3 region is CASSLAGDHNEQFF. CDR3 coding DNA: TGTGCCAGCAGCTTGGCGGGGGACCACAATGAGCAGTTCTTC.